The following is a T cell receptor (beta chain) sequence with its context. Original methodology: From reference gene primer amplification, estimates of nucleated cell counts were derived. Profiled with immunoSEQ multiplex PCR; TCRdb holds only in-frame clones, not every one. Clone size and V and J calls were adopted from that table, with D and trimming inferred from the DNA. The sample has under 250,000 clones, around nine tenths seen once; the top ten hold more than 6.5%. CDR3 length equals 16 residues. Trimming removed 0 bases from V and 8 bases from J; junction bases left unmatched: 9. The germline gives CDR1 LNHNV, CDR2 YYDKDF (reference sequence). The data were obtained in a study of blood T cell repertoires in COVID-19.

The source is a woman aged 70-85 years with active or convalescent COVID-19. Sequencing used peripheral blood. V is TRBV15 and J is TRBJ2-1, with 8 bases fitting TRBD1. The CDR3 spells CATSRDTAGGWYEQFF. The CDR3 DNA follows: TGTGCCACCAGCAGAGATACGGCAGGGGGCTGGTATGAGCAGTTCTTC.